This TCR beta chain was sequenced during a study of cytomegalovirus exposure and HLA in healthy donors. Researchers ran the PCR with 60 Vbeta and 13 Jbeta primers. TCRdb's copy holds only in-frame clones and misses some; the assay was immunoSEQ multiplex PCR. The repertoire holds 130,000 or so clones, with around 78% as singletons. The V gene lost 6 bases and the J gene lost 1 base, with 18 bases spanning the gap. The CDR3 runs to 16 residues. Germline V lookup: CDR1 PRHDT, CDR2 FYEKMQ (reference sequence). The sequencing input was PBMCs. The origin of this receptor is a woman in her thirties or forties in good health and CMV-seronegative. The chain uses TRBV13 and TRBJ1-1; D is possibly TRBD1 (5 bases). Written as DNA, the CDR3 is TGTGCCAGCAGTCTCCGCCGGCAGGGCCGGAACACTGAAGCTTTCTTT. Its protein is CASSLRRQGRNTEAFF.